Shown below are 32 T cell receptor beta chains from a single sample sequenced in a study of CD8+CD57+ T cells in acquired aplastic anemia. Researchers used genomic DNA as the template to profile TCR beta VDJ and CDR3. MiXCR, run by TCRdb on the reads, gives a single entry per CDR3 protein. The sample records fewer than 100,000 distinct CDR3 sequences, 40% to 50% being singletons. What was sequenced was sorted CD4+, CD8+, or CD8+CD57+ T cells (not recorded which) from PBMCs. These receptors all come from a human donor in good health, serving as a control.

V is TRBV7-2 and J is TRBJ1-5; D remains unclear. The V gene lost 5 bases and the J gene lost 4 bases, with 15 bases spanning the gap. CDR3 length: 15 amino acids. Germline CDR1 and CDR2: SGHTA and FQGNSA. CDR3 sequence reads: CASSPRLQQNQPQHF. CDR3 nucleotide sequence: TGTGCCAGCAGCCCCCGACTACAGCAAAATCAGCCCCAGCATTTT.

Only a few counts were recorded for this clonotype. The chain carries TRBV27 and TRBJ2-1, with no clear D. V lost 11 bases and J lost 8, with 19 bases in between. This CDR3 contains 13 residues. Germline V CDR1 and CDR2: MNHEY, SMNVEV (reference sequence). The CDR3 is CASTSGTLDEQFF. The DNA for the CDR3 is TGTGCCTCTACATCAGGAACTTTGGATGAGCAGTTCTTC.

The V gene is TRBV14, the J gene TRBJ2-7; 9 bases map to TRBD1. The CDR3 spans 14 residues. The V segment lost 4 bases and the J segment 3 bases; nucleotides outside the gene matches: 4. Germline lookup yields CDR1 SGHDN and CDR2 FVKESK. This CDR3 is CASSLPGQGYEQYF. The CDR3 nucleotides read TGTGCCAGCAGCCTACCGGGACAGGGCTACGAGCAGTACTTC.

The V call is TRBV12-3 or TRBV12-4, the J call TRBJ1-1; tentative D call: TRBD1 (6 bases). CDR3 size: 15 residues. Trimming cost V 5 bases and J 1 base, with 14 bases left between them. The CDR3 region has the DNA TGTGCCAGCAGTACCGTGGGGGCTCGGAACACTGAAGCTTTCTTT. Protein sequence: CASSTVGARNTEAFF.

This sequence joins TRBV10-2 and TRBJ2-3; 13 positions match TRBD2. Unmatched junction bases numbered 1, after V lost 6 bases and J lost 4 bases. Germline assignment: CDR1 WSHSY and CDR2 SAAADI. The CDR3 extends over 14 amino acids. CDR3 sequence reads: CASSGLAGADTQYF. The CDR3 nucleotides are TGCGCCAGCAGCGGACTAGCGGGAGCAGATACGCAGTATTTT.

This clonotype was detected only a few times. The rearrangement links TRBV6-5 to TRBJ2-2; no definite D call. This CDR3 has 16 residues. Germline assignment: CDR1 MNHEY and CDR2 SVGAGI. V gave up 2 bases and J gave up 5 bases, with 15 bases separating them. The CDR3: CASSYPPARSTGELFF. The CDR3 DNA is TGTGCCAGCAGTTACCCGCCAGCACGATCGACCGGGGAGCTGTTTTTT.

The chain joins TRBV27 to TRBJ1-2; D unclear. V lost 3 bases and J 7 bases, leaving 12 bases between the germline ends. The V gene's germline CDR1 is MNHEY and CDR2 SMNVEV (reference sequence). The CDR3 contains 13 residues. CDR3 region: CASSFTRTGGYTF. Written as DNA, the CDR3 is TGTGCCAGCAGTTTCACAAGGACGGGTGGCTACACCTTC.

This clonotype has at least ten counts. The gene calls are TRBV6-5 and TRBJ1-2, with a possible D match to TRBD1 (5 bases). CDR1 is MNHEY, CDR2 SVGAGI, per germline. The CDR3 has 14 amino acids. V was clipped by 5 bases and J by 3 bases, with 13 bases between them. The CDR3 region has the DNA TGTGCCAGCAGTCACTACCAGGGTGACTATGGCTACACCTTC. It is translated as CASSHYQGDYGYTF.

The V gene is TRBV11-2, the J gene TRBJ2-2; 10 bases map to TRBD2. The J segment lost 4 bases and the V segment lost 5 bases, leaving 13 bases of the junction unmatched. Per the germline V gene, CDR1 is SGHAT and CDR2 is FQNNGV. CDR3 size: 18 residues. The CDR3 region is CASSGSVGSGRITGELFF. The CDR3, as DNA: TGTGCCAGCAGCGGATCCGTGGGTAGCGGGAGGATCACCGGGGAGCTGTTTTTT.

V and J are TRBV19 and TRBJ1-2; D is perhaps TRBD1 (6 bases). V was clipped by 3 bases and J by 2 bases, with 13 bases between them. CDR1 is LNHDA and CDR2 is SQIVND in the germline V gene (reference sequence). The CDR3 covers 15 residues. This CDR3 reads CASSIPGGENYGYTF. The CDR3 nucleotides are TGTGCCAGTAGTATCCCCGGGGGCGAGAACTATGGCTACACCTTC.

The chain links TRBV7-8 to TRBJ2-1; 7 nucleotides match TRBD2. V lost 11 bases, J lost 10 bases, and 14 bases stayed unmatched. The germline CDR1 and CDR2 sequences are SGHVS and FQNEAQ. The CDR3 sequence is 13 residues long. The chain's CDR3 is CAGQGEGGDEQFF. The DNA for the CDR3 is TGTGCCGGGCAAGGGGAGGGAGGGGACGAGCAGTTCTTC.

DNA for the CDR3: TGTGCCAGCAGCCGGACAGTGAACACTGAAGCTTTCTTT. It codes for CASSRTVNTEAFF. J is TRBJ1-1 and V is TRBV27; perhaps TRBD1 as D (6 bases). The length of the CDR3 is 13 residues. V lost 6 bases to trimming and J lost 0 bases, with 8 bases between them. Germline CDR1 reads MNHEY; CDR2 reads SMNVEV (reference sequence).

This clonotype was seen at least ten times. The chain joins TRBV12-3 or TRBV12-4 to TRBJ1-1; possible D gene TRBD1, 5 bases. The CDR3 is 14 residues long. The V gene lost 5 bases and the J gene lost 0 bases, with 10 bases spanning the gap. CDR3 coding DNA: TGTGCCAGCAGTGTGAAGGGGTTGAACACTGAAGCTTTCTTT. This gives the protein CASSVKGLNTEAFF.

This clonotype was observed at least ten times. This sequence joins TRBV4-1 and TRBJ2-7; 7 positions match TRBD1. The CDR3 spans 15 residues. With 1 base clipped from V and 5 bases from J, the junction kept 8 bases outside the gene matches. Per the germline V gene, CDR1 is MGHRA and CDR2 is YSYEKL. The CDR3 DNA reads TGCGCCAGCAGCCAAGGTGGACAGGCGGTCCACGAGCAGTACTTC. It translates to CASSQGGQAVHEQYF.

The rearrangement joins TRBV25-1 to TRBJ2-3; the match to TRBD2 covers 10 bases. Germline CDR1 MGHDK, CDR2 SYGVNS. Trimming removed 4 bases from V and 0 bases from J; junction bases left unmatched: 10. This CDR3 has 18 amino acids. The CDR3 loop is CASSALAGVENSTDTQYF. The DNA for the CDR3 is TGTGCCAGCAGTGCCCTAGCGGGAGTCGAGAATAGCACAGATACGCAGTATTTT.

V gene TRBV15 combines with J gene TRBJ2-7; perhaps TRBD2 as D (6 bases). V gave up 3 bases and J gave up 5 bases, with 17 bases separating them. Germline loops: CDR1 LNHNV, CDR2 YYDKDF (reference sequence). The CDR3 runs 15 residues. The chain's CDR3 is CATSRGDSSTDEQYF. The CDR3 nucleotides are TGTGCCACCAGCAGGGGGGACTCGTCTACTGACGAGCAGTACTTC.

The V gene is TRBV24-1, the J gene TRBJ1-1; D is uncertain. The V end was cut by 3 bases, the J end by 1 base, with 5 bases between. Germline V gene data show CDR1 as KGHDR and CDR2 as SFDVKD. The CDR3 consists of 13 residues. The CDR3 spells CATSDTWNTEAFF. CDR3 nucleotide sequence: TGTGCCACCAGTGATACGTGGAACACTGAAGCTTTCTTT.

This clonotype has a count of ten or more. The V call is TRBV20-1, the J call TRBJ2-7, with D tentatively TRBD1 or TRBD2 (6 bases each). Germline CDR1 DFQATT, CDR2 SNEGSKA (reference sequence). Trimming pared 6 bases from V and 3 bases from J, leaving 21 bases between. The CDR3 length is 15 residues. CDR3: CSAHQSLGGLYEQYF. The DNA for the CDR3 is TGCAGTGCCCACCAAAGTCTCGGGGGCCTCTACGAGCAGTACTTC.

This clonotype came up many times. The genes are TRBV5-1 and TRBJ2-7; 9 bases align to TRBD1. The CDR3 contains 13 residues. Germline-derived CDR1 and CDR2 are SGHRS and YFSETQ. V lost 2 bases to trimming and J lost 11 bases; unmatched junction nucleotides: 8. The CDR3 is CASSLGTGWEKYF. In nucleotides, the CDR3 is TGCGCCAGCAGCTTAGGGACAGGGTGGGAAAAGTACTTC.

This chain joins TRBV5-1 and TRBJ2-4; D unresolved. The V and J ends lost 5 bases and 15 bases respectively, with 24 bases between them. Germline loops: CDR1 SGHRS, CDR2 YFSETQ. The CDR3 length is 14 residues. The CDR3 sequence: CASSLSTSVGPRYF. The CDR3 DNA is TGCGCCAGCAGTTTATCGACCTCTGTGGGCCCGCGGTACTTC.

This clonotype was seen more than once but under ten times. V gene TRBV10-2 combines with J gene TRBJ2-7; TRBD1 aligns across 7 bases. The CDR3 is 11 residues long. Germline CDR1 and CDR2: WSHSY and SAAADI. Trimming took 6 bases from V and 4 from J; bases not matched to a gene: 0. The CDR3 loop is CASRQGYEQYF. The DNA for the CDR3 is TGCGCCAGCAGACAGGGGTACGAGCAGTACTTC.

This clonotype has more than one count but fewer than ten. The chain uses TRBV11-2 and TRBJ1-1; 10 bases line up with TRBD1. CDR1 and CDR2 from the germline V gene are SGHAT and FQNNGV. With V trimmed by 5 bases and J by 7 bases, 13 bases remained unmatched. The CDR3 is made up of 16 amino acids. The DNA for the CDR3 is TGTGCCAGCAGCCCACCGGGGGGACAGGGGTGGGGTGAAGCTTTCTTT. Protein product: CASSPPGGQGWGEAFF.

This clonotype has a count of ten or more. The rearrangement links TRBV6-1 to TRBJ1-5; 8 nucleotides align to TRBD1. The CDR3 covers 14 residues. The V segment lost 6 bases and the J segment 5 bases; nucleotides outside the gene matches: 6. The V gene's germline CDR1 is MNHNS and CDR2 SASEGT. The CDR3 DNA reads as TGTGCCAGCAGGAACAGGGGGAGAGATCAGCCCCAGCATTTT. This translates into CASRNRGRDQPQHF.

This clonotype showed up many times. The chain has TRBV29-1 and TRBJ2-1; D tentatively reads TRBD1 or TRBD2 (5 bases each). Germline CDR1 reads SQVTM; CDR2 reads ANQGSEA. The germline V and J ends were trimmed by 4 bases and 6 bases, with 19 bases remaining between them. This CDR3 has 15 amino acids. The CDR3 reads CSVVWPGPDLNEQFF. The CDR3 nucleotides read TGCAGCGTTGTATGGCCGGGACCTGACCTCAATGAGCAGTTCTTC.

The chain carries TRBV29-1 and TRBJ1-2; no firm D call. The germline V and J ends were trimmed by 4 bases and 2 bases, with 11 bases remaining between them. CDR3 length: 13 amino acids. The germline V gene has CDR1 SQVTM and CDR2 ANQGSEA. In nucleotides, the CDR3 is TGCAGCGTTGGAGCAGGAATCAACTATGGCTACACCTTC. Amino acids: CSVGAGINYGYTF.

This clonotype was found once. CDR3 coding DNA: TGCGCCAGCAGCCAACCCCAATCCGGGACAGGGCTGTTCGAGCAGTACTTC. Encoded protein: CASSQPQSGTGLFEQYF. This chain links TRBV4-1 with TRBJ2-7, with 9 bases that match TRBD1. Unmatched junction bases numbered 14, after V lost 2 bases and J lost 6 bases. Germline-derived CDR1 and CDR2 are MGHRA and YSYEKL. The CDR3 spans 17 residues.

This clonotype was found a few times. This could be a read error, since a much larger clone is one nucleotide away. The CDR3 is CASIGAGTEGTEAFF. DNA for the CDR3: TGTGCCAGCATTGGCGCCGGGACAGAGGGCACTGAAGCTTTCTTT. V and J are TRBV2 and TRBJ1-1, with 7 bases identical to TRBD1. The germline CDR1 and CDR2 sequences are SNHLY and FYNNEI. Germline trimming cut 7 bases from V and 4 bases from J; bases unmatched to any gene: 12. CDR3 size: 15 residues.

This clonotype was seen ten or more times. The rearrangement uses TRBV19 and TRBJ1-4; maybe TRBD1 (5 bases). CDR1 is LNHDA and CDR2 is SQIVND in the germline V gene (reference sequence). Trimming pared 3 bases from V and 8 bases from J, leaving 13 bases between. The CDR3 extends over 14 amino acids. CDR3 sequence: CASSIQGPSEKLFF. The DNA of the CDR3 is TGTGCCAGTAGTATCCAGGGTCCTTCGGAAAAACTGTTTTTT. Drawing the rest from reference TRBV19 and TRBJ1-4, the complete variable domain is DGGITQSPKYLFRKEGQNVTLSCEQNLNHDAMYWYRQDPGQGLRLIYYSQIVNDFQKGDIAEGYSVSREKKESFPLTVTSAQKNPTAFYLCASSIQGPSEKLFFGSGTQLSVL.

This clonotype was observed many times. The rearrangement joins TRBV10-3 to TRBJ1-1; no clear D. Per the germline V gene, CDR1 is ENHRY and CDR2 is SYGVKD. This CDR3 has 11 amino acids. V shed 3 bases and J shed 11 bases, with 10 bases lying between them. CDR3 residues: CAISEGPGAFF. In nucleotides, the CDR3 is TGTGCCATCAGTGAAGGCCCTGGGGCTTTCTTT.

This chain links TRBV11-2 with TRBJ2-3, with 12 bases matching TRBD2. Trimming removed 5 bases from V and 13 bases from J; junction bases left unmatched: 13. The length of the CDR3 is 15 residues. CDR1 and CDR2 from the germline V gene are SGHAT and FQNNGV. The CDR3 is CASSARLAGVGLEYF. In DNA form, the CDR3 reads TGTGCCAGCAGCGCGAGACTAGCGGGGGTAGGCTTAGAGTATTTT. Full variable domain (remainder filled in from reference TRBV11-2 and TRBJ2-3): EAGVAQSPRYKIIEKRQSVAFWCNPISGHATLYWYQQILGQGPKLLIQFQNNGVVDDSQLPKDRFSAERLKGVDSTLKIQPAKLEDSAVYLCASSARLAGVGLEYFGPGTRLTVL.

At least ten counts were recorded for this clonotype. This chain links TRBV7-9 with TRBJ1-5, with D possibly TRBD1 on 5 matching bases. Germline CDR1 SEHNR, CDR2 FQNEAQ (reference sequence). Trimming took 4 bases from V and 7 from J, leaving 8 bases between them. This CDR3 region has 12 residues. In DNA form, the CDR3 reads TGTGCCAGCAGCTCCGACAGACAGCCCCAGCATTTT. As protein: CASSSDRQPQHF.

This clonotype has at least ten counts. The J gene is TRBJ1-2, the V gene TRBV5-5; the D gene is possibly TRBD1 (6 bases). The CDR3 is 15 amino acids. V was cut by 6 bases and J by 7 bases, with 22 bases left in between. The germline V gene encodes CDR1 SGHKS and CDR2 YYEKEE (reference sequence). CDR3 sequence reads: CASTRTAGDMFGYTF. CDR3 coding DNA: TGTGCCAGCACCCGGACAGCAGGGGATATGTTTGGCTACACCTTC.